The 20 T cell receptor beta chains below come from one sample, sequenced in a study of shared clonotypes between healthy human individuals. This table comes from immunoSEQ multiplex PCR, and its TCRdb copy is limited to in-frame clones, with some not included. Among fewer than 1.4 million clones listed, approximately 78% were seen once. Sequences were obtained from memory CD4+ T cells from PBMCs. The subset is: CD45RA-negative fraction. Source of these receptors: a man younger than 35 in good health. Some clones in this sample may be carry-over from other donors' samples.

The genes are TRBV7-2 and TRBJ2-3; D gene ambiguous. CDR3 size: 13 residues. Germline V gives CDR1 SGHTA, CDR2 FQGNSA. V was pared by 1 base and J by 6 bases, with 8 bases between. CDR3 residues: CASSLVGSDTQYF. As DNA, the CDR3 is TGTGCCAGCAGCTTAGTAGGGTCGGATACGCAGTATTTT.

The chain combines TRBV15 with TRBJ1-2, with D possibly matching TRBD1 (6 bases). CDR3 length equals 14 residues. V gave up 1 base and J gave up 7 bases, with 13 bases separating them. Germline values: CDR1 LNHNV, CDR2 YYDKDF (reference sequence). DNA for the CDR3: TGTGCCACCAGCAGAGGGGGGGCTGGTGGTGGCTACACCTTC. As protein: CATSRGGAGGGYTF.

The genes are TRBV9 and TRBJ2-3, with D perhaps matching TRBD2 (5 bases). Looked up from germline, CDR1 is SGDLS and CDR2 is YYNGEE. Trimming removed 1 base at V and 3 bases at J, with 9 bases between. The length of the CDR3 is 14 residues. The CDR3 loop is CASSVFEGTDTQYF. CDR3 bases: TGTGCCAGCAGCGTATTCGAGGGAACAGATACGCAGTATTTT.

Concerning this clone: The same CDR3 can be traced to other DNA sequences in this sample. The CDR3 sequence: CSAPLENIQYF. CDR3 bases: TGCAGTGCTCCACTAGAAAACATTCAGTACTTC. The genes are TRBV20-1 and TRBJ2-4; tentative D call: TRBD2 (5 bases). Between the trimmed V and J ends, which lost 5 bases and 5 bases, there was a span of 7 bases. The germline gives CDR1 DFQATT, CDR2 SNEGSKA (reference sequence). The CDR3 has 11 amino acids.

This sequence joins TRBV18 and TRBJ1-2; D might be TRBD1 (5 bases). V was pared by 4 bases and J by 8 bases, with 17 bases between. The CDR3 contains 14 residues. The germline V gene encodes CDR1 KGHSH and CDR2 LQKENI. The CDR3 bases are TGTGCCAGCTCACTAGACGGACAATCACGGGGCTACACCTTC. As protein: CASSLDGQSRGYTF.

This clone came up a few times. The chain links TRBV11-2 to TRBJ1-1; D perhaps matches TRBD1 (5 bases). The CDR3 has 14 amino acids. The germline CDR1 and CDR2 sequences are SGHAT and FQNNGV. V lost 5 bases and J lost 4, with 14 bases in between. Written as DNA, the CDR3 is TGTGCCAGCAGCCAATTGGGCGGGGGCACTGAAGCTTTCTTT. This translates into CASSQLGGGTEAFF.

The rearrangement links TRBV2 to TRBJ2-3; 11 nucleotides agree with TRBD2. The CDR3 covers 15 residues. Germline CDR1 reads SNHLY; CDR2 reads FYNNEI. After removal of 6 bases from V and 5 bases from J, the junction contained 7 bases not matched to a gene. The CDR3 loop reads CASSVIAGGRDTQYF. CDR3 sequence (DNA): TGTGCCAGCAGCGTGATAGCGGGAGGGAGAGATACGCAGTATTTT. The whole variable domain, filled in from reference TRBV2 and TRBJ2-3, reads EPEVTQTPSHQVTQMGQEVILRCVPISNHLYFYWYRQILGQKVEFLVSFYNNEISEKSEIFDDQFSVERPDGSNFTLKIRSTKLEDSAMYFCASSVIAGGRDTQYFGPGTRLTVL.

The chain combines TRBV7-9 with TRBJ2-2; D tentatively reads TRBD1 or TRBD2 (5 bases each). The V end was cut by 5 bases, the J end by 0 bases, with 16 bases between. The CDR3 has 17 residues. Germline V gene sequence: CDR1 SEHNR, CDR2 FQNEAQ (reference sequence). CDR3 protein: CASSRWWGNANTGELFF. The CDR3 DNA is TGTGCCAGCAGCCGCTGGTGGGGGAATGCGAACACCGGGGAGCTGTTTTTT.

The rearrangement joins TRBV9 to TRBJ1-1; D remains unclear. CDR1 is SGDLS, CDR2 YYNGEE, per germline. The V gene lost 7 bases and the J gene lost 5 bases, with 18 bases spanning the gap. This CDR3 spans 14 amino acids. The DNA for the CDR3 is TGTGCCAGCGGTGAGGGCGGCTCGACTACTGAAGCTTTCTTT. It translates to CASGEGGSTTEAFF.

V gene TRBV7-2 combines with J gene TRBJ2-4, with 11 bases matching TRBD2. Trimming cost V 5 bases and J 11 bases; bases outside gene matches: 17. CDR1 SGHTA and CDR2 FQGNSA come from the germline V gene. This CDR3 has 17 amino acids. The CDR3 loop reads CASSRRPGLADPDFQYF. CDR3 bases: TGTGCCAGCAGCAGAAGGCCGGGACTAGCGGACCCAGACTTTCAGTACTTC.

The chain combines TRBV7-2 with TRBJ2-7; D not resolved. The germline V and J ends were trimmed by 3 bases and 4 bases, with 10 bases remaining between them. The CDR3 sequence is 13 residues long. Looked up from germline, CDR1 is SGHTA and CDR2 is FQGNSA. This CDR3 is CASSFGLTYEQYF. CDR3 DNA: TGTGCCAGCAGCTTTGGGCTTACTTACGAGCAGTACTTC.

The chain employs TRBV30 and TRBJ1-1; D gene unclear. The CDR3 has 12 amino acids. V was trimmed by 3 bases and J by 4 bases, leaving 9 bases between them. The V gene's germline CDR1 is GTSNPN and CDR2 SVGIG (reference sequence). The CDR3 DNA is TGTGCCTGGAGCGACACTAGCACTGAAGCTTTCTTT. Translating it yields CAWSDTSTEAFF.

This chain connects TRBV28 to TRBJ1-4; tentatively, D is TRBD1 (6 bases). This CDR3 has 16 residues. The germline gives CDR1 MDHEN, CDR2 SYDVKM. V lost 5 bases and J lost 0, with 13 bases in between. CDR3 protein: CASSHRDGATNEKLFF. CDR3 nucleotide sequence: TGTGCCAGCAGTCACAGGGACGGCGCAACTAATGAAAAACTGTTTTTT.

Regarding this clone: The identical CDR3 is also encoded by other nucleotide sequences in the sample. The V gene is TRBV30, the J gene TRBJ2-5, with D hard to call. Trimming removed 1 base at V and 5 bases at J, with 5 bases between. The CDR3 runs 11 residues. Germline V gene sequence: CDR1 GTSNPN, CDR2 SVGIG (reference sequence). The DNA of the CDR3 is TGTGCCTGGAGTGGTGGCGAGACCCAGTACTTC. Its translation: CAWSGGETQYF.

The V call is TRBV7-3, the J call TRBJ2-3; the D gene is possibly TRBD1 (6 bases). Germline-derived CDR1 and CDR2 are SGHTA and FQGTGA. The V gene lost 5 bases and the J gene lost 2 bases, with 14 bases spanning the gap. The CDR3 loop spans 15 amino acids. The CDR3 here is CASSASGHLTDTQYF. The DNA of the CDR3 is TGTGCCAGCAGCGCTTCGGGACACCTCACAGATACGCAGTATTTT. The full variable domain, in which reference TRBV7-3 and TRBJ2-3 provide the parts outside the CDR3, is GAGVSQTPSNKVTEKGKYVELRCDPISGHTALYWYRQSLGQGPEFLIYFQGTGAADDSGLPNDRFFAVRPEGSVSTLKIQRTERGDSAVYLCASSASGHLTDTQYFGPGTRLTVL.

The table lists this clone with a count of one. The chain couples TRBV6-5 to TRBJ2-6; D is undetermined. CDR1 and CDR2 (germline): MNHEY, SVGAGI. V lost 2 bases to trimming and J lost 2 bases, with 4 bases between them. CDR3 length: 14 residues. Here the CDR3 DNA reads TGTGCCAGCAGTTACCAGCCTGGGGCCAACGTCCTGACTTTC. This codes for CASSYQPGANVLTF.

V is TRBV28 and J is TRBJ2-1; D may be TRBD1 (6 bases). Germline values: CDR1 MDHEN, CDR2 SYDVKM. Between the trimmed V and J ends, which lost 2 bases and 3 bases, there was a span of 11 bases. The CDR3 runs 15 residues. The CDR3 DNA reads as TGTGCCAGCAGTTTAACAGGGCCGAACTACAATGAGCAGTTCTTC. This sequence encodes CASSLTGPNYNEQFF.

Details on this clone: A much more abundant neighbour one base away suggests this may be a read error. V gene TRBV11-2 combines with J gene TRBJ1-1; unclear D gene. Germline V gene sequence: CDR1 SGHAT, CDR2 FQNNGV. Deletions cut 5 bases from V and 1 base from J, with 14 bases between. The CDR3 runs 15 residues. The chain's CDR3 is CASSPSRAANTEAFF. Written as DNA, the CDR3 is TGTGCCAGCAGCCCCAGTCGGGCGGCGAACACTGAAGCTTTCTTT. The full variable domain, completed using reference TRBV11-2 and TRBJ1-1, is EAGVAQSPRYKIIEKRQSVAFWCNPISGHATLYWYQQILGQGPKLLIQFQNNGVVDDSQLPKDRFSAERLKGVDSTLKIQPAKLEDSAVYLCASSPSRAANTEAFFGQGTRLTVV.

This clone appeared a few times. The V call is TRBV6-6, the J call TRBJ1-1; TRBD1 aligns across 7 bases. V shed 4 bases, J shed 0 bases, and the junction held 5 bases outside the gene matches. The CDR3 is made up of 15 amino acids. Germline CDR1 MNHNY, CDR2 SVGAGI (reference sequence). DNA of the CDR3: TGTGCCAGCAGTTTAACAGGGGCTTTGAACACTGAAGCTTTCTTT. It encodes CASSLTGALNTEAFF.

V is TRBV6-4 and J is TRBJ2-1; 7 bases match TRBD1. Germline values: CDR1 MRHNA, CDR2 SNTAGT. The CDR3 runs 14 residues. The V gene end was trimmed by 4 bases and the J gene end by 10 bases; junction bases not matched to a gene: 10. The CDR3 loop reads CASSVIRGPEEQFF. CDR3 bases: TGTGCCAGCAGTGTTATAAGGGGGCCGGAAGAGCAGTTCTTC.